This T cell receptor beta chain was sequenced for a study of blood T cell repertoires in COVID-19. Study at large: The origin of the acute and convalescent COVID-19 samples was the United States, Italy and Spain. PBMCs, B-cell-depleted T cells, or T cells provided the cDNA or gDNA that made up the material.

Assay used: immunoSEQ multiplex PCR; TCRdb lists only in-frame clones, some missing. The sample contains 250,000 to 350,000 clones, around 90% of which appear only once. Self-reported history from a screening survey and questionnaire set each donor's cohort. V lost 1 base to trimming and J lost 7 bases, with 16 bases between them. The CDR3 extends over 15 amino acids. Germline V gene sequence: CDR1 MGHRA, CDR2 YSYEKL. The source material was PBMCs or T cells enriched from blood (not recorded which). The chain carries TRBV4-1 and TRBJ1-2; D is possibly TRBD1 (6 bases). This sequence was found in a woman aged 25 to 39 who had recovered from COVID-19. CDR3 in DNA: TGCGCCAGCAGCCAAGTATCGGGGGGCGCGGGTGGCTACACCTTC. Protein sequence: CASSQVSGGAGGYTF.